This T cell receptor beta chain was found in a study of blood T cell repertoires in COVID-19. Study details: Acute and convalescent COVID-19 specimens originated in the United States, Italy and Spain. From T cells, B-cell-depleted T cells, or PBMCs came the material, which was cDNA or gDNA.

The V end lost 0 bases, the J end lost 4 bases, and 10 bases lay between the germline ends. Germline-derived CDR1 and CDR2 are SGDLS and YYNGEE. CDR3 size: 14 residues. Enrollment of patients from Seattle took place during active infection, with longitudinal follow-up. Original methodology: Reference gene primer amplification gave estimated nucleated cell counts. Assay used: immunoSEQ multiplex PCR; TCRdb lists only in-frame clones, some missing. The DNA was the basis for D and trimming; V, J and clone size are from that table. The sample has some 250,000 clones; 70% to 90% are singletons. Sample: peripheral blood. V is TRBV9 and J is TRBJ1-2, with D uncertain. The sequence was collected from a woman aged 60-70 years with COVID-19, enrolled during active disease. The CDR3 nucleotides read TGTGCCAGCAGCGTAGTTGGCAGGCCCTATGGCTACACCTTC. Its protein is CASSVVGRPYGYTF.